This T cell receptor beta chain was captured by sequencing in a study of T cell responses to AZD1222 COVID-19 vaccine. The study, taken as a whole, reports: Spike-wide vaccine-associated CD4 TCRs dominated at 160-218 and 743-854. Reportedly, close to half of spike-specific TCRs are directed against unmutated variant regions. Seropositivity was recorded at baseline in only a handful of AZD1222 recipients.

Trimming removed 3 bases at V and 6 bases at J, with 12 bases between. Germline loops: CDR1 LNHDA, CDR2 SQIVND (reference sequence). This CDR3 contains 14 residues. In this sample, this clone turned up once. The antigen is unknown. TCRdb's copy holds only in-frame clones and misses some; the assay was immunoSEQ multiplex PCR. The sample shows fewer than 90,000 clones, 85% to 90% of them seen only once. The chain carries TRBV19 and TRBJ1-5, with D perhaps matching TRBD1 (5 bases). This material consisted of peripheral blood, taken 28 days after the second AZD1222 dose. The sequence was collected from an adult who received the AZD1222 COVID-19 vaccine. The CDR3 nucleotides are TGTGCCAGTAGTATTGGGGCCGGTGGTCAGCCCCAGCATTTT. Translating it yields CASSIGAGGQPQHF.